These 14 T cell receptor beta chains share one sample of origin, sequenced in a study of blood T cell repertoires in COVID-19. The assay was immunoSEQ multiplex PCR, and TCRdb's table has in-frame clones only and misses some. The table records around 98,000 clones, approximately 86% of them present only once. The sequenced sample was peripheral blood. The receptors come from a man aged 70 or older with active or convalescent COVID-19.

This clone was recorded a few times. The genes are TRBV19 and TRBJ2-1; no firm D call. Trimming took 4 bases from V and 4 from J, leaving 5 bases between them. CDR3 length equals 12 residues. The germline gives CDR1 LNHDA, CDR2 SQIVND (reference sequence). Here the CDR3 DNA reads TGTGCCAGTAGTAAACAGTACAATGAGCAGTTCTTC. It specifies CASSKQYNEQFF.

J is TRBJ1-1 and V is TRBV6-5; 7 bases are a match to TRBD1. Germline-derived CDR1 and CDR2 are MNHEY and SVGAGI. The CDR3 sequence is 14 residues long. Unmatched junction bases numbered 8, after V lost 7 bases and J lost 3 bases. The CDR3 coding sequence is TGTGCCAGCACTTGGACAGGAGCTTACACTGAAGCTTTCTTT. Translation: CASTWTGAYTEAFF.

The DNA for the CDR3 is TGTGCCAGCAGCGCAGACAGGGGGCACTACGAGCAGTACTTC. Translating it yields CASSADRGHYEQYF. The J gene is TRBJ2-7, the V gene TRBV11-3, with TRBD1 matching over 10 bases. Germline trimming cut 5 bases from V and 3 bases from J; bases unmatched to any gene: 4. Germline values: CDR1 SGHNT, CDR2 YENEEA. This CDR3 has 14 amino acids.

This clone has only one observation. J is TRBJ1-2 and V is TRBV4-3, with D possibly matching TRBD1 (5 bases). The CDR3 totals 16 residues. The ends were cut back, 3 bases at V and 7 bases at J, with 21 bases in the middle. CDR1 and CDR2 from the germline V gene are LGHNA and YSLEER. CDR3 nucleotide sequence: TGCGCCAGCAGCCAGGACCTATTGGTTGGGGCGCTTGGCTACACCTTC. Translating it yields CASSQDLLVGALGYTF.

J is TRBJ2-1 and V is TRBV12-3 or TRBV12-4, with D maybe TRBD1 (5 bases). CDR3 length: 12 amino acids. V shed 1 base and J shed 11 bases, with 9 bases lying between them. CDR3: CASSLGMGQQFF. CDR3 bases: TGTGCCAGCAGTTTAGGGATGGGGCAGCAGTTCTTC.

This chain connects TRBV4-2 to TRBJ2-1; 13 bases are shared with TRBD2. V lost 3 bases, J lost 6 bases, and 8 bases stayed unmatched. CDR1 is LGHNA, CDR2 YNFKEQ, per germline. The CDR3 sequence is 17 residues long. The CDR3 DNA reads as TGTGCCAGCAGCCAGGAGACTAGCGGGGGGTGGTTCAATGAGCAGTTCTTC. Protein: CASSQETSGGWFNEQFF.

With respect to this clone: An end of the junction does not agree with germline; a read error may underlie this. This sequence joins TRBV7-7 and TRBJ2-5; D not certain. This CDR3 has 15 residues. Germline V CDR1 and CDR2: SSHAT, FNYEAQ (reference sequence). Here the CDR3 reads CASSPGVRSQETQYF. CDR3 DNA sequence: TGTGCTAGCAGCCCCGGAGTACGCTCCCAAGAGACCCAGTACTTC.

J is TRBJ1-5 and V is TRBV2, with 7 bases identical to TRBD1. Trimming removed 4 bases from V and 5 bases from J; junction bases left unmatched: 8. The CDR3 is 15 residues long. Germline V lookup: CDR1 SNHLY, CDR2 FYNNEI. DNA for the CDR3: TGTGCCAGCAGTGCCGAGGGACAGCCTCATCAGCCCCAGCATTTT. Its translation is CASSAEGQPHQPQHF.

The CDR3 DNA reads TGTGCCAGCAAAGGACAGGGGGGAAGTCAGCCCCAGCATTTT. This codes for CASKGQGGSQPQHF. This chain uses TRBV2 with TRBJ1-5; 10 nucleotides align to TRBD1. Trimming cost V 7 bases and J 6 bases; bases outside gene matches: 6. The CDR3 is made up of 14 amino acids. Germline CDR1 reads SNHLY; CDR2 reads FYNNEI.

The rearrangement links TRBV12-3 or TRBV12-4 to TRBJ1-3, with D perhaps matching TRBD1 (6 bases). V dropped 9 bases and J dropped 3 bases, with 12 bases sitting between them. The CDR3 has 13 residues. CDR3 in amino acids: CASQLTGGNTIYF. CDR3 in DNA: TGTGCCAGTCAATTGACAGGTGGAAACACCATATATTTT.

The V gene is TRBV18, the J gene TRBJ1-6; D is uncertain. CDR1 is KGHSH and CDR2 is LQKENI in the germline V gene. This CDR3 contains 15 residues. The V gene lost 2 bases and the J gene lost 5 bases, with 10 bases spanning the gap. DNA for the CDR3: TGTGCCAGCTCACCATTTAACAGTGATAATTCACCCCTCCACTTT. Protein sequence: CASSPFNSDNSPLHF.

The V gene is TRBV18, the J gene TRBJ1-1; 9 bases align to TRBD1. CDR3 length: 16 residues. With 7 bases clipped from V and 4 bases from J, the junction kept 13 bases outside the gene matches. Germline CDR1 is KGHSH and CDR2 is LQKENI. The CDR3 nucleotides read TGTGCCAGCTTAAAGCCGGGACAGGGACGCGTCACTGAAGCTTTCTTT. This sequence encodes CASLKPGQGRVTEAFF.

The genes are TRBV6-5 and TRBJ2-3, with D unclear. Germline V gene lookup returns CDR1 MNHEY and CDR2 SVGAGI. The CDR3 contains 11 residues. Between the trimmed V and J ends, which lost 6 bases and 4 bases, there was a span of 5 bases. CDR3 nucleotides: TGTGCCAGCAGCTTCGCAGATACGCAGTATTTT. Protein sequence: CASSFADTQYF.

The chain couples TRBV5-5 to TRBJ1-5; maybe TRBD1 (6 bases). V lost 0 bases and J lost 5, with 9 bases in between. Germline CDR1 reads SGHKS; CDR2 reads YYEKEE (reference sequence). The CDR3 extends over 14 amino acids. DNA for the CDR3: TGTGCCAGCAGCTTGGGGGACACGTATCAGCCCCAGCATTTT. Translation: CASSLGDTYQPQHF.